Listed here are 30 T cell receptor beta chains from one sample, sequenced in a study of control samples from healthy donors and cancer patients. The method was immunoSEQ multiplex PCR; TCRdb's version includes in-frame clones alone and lacks a portion of them. This sample's table reports some 180,000 clones. Sequencing was performed on blood. These receptors were collected from a woman in her thirties in good health.

The V call is TRBV30, the J call TRBJ2-7; a possible D gene is TRBD2 (5 bases). The V gene's germline CDR1 is GTSNPN and CDR2 SVGIG (reference sequence). V dropped 0 bases and J dropped 2 bases, with 17 bases sitting between them. The CDR3 runs to 16 residues. CDR3 bases: TGTGCCTGGAGTGTATCTATCAGCGGACGACCCTACGAGCAGTACTTC. Encoded protein: CAWSVSISGRPYEQYF.

The chain uses TRBV9 and TRBJ2-3; no clear D. In germline, CDR1 is SGDLS, CDR2 YYNGEE. V was trimmed by 1 base and J by 4 bases, leaving 7 bases between them. The CDR3 totals 13 residues. The CDR3: CASSVPASDTQYF. As DNA, the CDR3 is TGTGCCAGCAGCGTACCTGCTTCAGATACGCAGTATTTT.

The CDR3 loop reads CASSQPARGDNTEAFF. CDR3 DNA: TGCGCCAGCAGCCAACCCGCCCGGGGAGATAACACTGAAGCTTTCTTT. The chain uses TRBV4-1 and TRBJ1-1; D not resolved. Germline V gene data show CDR1 as MGHRA and CDR2 as YSYEKL. The CDR3 is 16 residues long. V lost 2 bases, J lost 2 bases, and 15 bases lay in between.

This chain links TRBV7-3 with TRBJ1-4; TRBD1 might be the D (6 bases). This CDR3 contains 13 residues. Germline V gene sequence: CDR1 SGHTA, CDR2 FQGTGA. Trimming pared 9 bases from V and 8 bases from J, leaving 16 bases between. As DNA, the CDR3 is TGTGCCAGGAATAGAGGGGGTGGGGAAAAACTGTTTTTT. Translated: CARNRGGGEKLFF.

This chain joins TRBV24-1 and TRBJ2-5, with D unclear. V was clipped by 3 bases and J by 5 bases, with 12 bases between them. Germline V gene lookup returns CDR1 KGHDR and CDR2 SFDVKD. The CDR3 covers 14 residues. The CDR3 sequence is CATSDIPPWETQYF. The CDR3, as DNA: TGTGCCACCAGTGATATCCCGCCATGGGAGACCCAGTACTTC.

The chain links TRBV5-8 to TRBJ1-1; D gene uncertain. V gave up 0 bases and J gave up 1 base, with 4 bases separating them. The germline V gene has CDR1 SGHTS and CDR2 YDEGEE. CDR3 length equals 13 residues. CDR3 amino acids: CASSLVANTEAFF. DNA of the CDR3: TGTGCCAGCAGCTTGGTGGCGAACACTGAAGCTTTCTTT.

This chain links TRBV18 with TRBJ2-7, with a possible D match to TRBD2 (5 bases). CDR3 length: 13 amino acids. Germline values: CDR1 KGHSH, CDR2 LQKENI. Between the trimmed V and J ends, which lost 2 bases and 6 bases, there was a span of 11 bases. The CDR3 region is CASSPGGGLEQYF. CDR3 DNA: TGTGCCAGCTCACCAGGTGGCGGACTCGAGCAGTACTTC.

V and J are TRBV6-2 or TRBV6-3 and TRBJ2-6, with no clear D. Trimming cost V 5 bases and J 0 bases, with 8 bases left between them. The CDR3 loop spans 15 amino acids. Germline V gives CDR1 MNHEY, CDR2 SVGEGT. CDR3 loop: CASSGSLSGANVLTF. For the CDR3, the DNA is TGTGCCAGCAGTGGGTCCCTCTCTGGGGCCAACGTCCTGACTTTC.

Worth noting for this clone: The same CDR3 can be traced to other DNA sequences in this sample. The chain is built from TRBV19 and TRBJ1-6; tentative D call: TRBD1 (6 bases). V was pared by 5 bases and J by 6 bases, with 14 bases between. CDR3 length equals 15 residues. Germline CDR1 is LNHDA and CDR2 is SQIVND (reference sequence). CDR3 residues: CASSRTGSGNSPLHF. The CDR3 nucleotides are TGTGCCAGTAGTCGAACAGGGAGTGGTAATTCACCCCTCCACTTT. The variable domain in full, completed from reference TRBV19 and TRBJ1-6, reads DGGITQSPKYLFRKEGQNVTLSCEQNLNHDAMYWYRQDPGQGLRLIYYSQIVNDFQKGDIAEGYSVSREKKESFPLTVTSAQKNPTAFYLCASSRTGSGNSPLHFGNGTRLTVT.

This rearrangement joins TRBV7-9 to TRBJ1-5; D gene uncertain. From germline, CDR1 is SEHNR and CDR2 FQNEAQ (reference sequence). V lost 5 bases to trimming and J lost 4 bases, with 6 bases between them. The CDR3 is made up of 12 amino acids. The CDR3 is CASSLQNQPQHF. The CDR3 DNA is TGTGCCAGCAGCCTCCAAAATCAGCCCCAGCATTTT.

V and J are TRBV9 and TRBJ2-7; D is undetermined. V shed 3 bases and J shed 2 bases, with 15 bases lying between them. CDR3 size: 15 residues. Per the germline V gene, CDR1 is SGDLS and CDR2 is YYNGEE. CDR3 nucleotides: TGTGCCAGCAGCGGATCATGGGCCCCCACCTACGAGCAGTACTTC. Protein sequence: CASSGSWAPTYEQYF.

In DNA, the CDR3 is TGTGCCTGGAGCTACGGGCGACGTGAAAAACTGTTTTTT. The encoded protein is CAWSYGRREKLFF. The chain links TRBV30 to TRBJ1-4; D remains ambiguous. CDR1 and CDR2 (germline): GTSNPN, SVGIG (reference sequence). This CDR3 is built from 13 residues. The V gene lost 3 bases and the J gene lost 7 bases, with 12 bases spanning the gap.

This rearrangement joins TRBV7-9 to TRBJ1-4, with D unclear. V was cut by 5 bases and J by 5 bases, with 18 bases left in between. CDR3 size: 16 residues. Germline V CDR1 and CDR2: SEHNR, FQNEAQ (reference sequence). The CDR3 sequence: CASSPRRQGWNEKLFF. Here the CDR3 DNA reads TGTGCCAGCAGCCCTAGACGGCAAGGTTGGAATGAAAAACTGTTTTTT. The full variable domain, completed using reference TRBV7-9 and TRBJ1-4, is DTGVSQNPRHKITKRGQNVTFRCDPISEHNRLYWYRQTLGQGPEFLTYFQNEAQLEKSRLLSDRFSAERPKGSFSTLEIQRTEQGDSAMYLCASSPRRQGWNEKLFFGSGTQLSVL.

Note on this clone: The junction does not match germline at one end; this may be a read error. This chain connects TRBV7-9 to TRBJ2-5; D is perhaps TRBD1 (5 bases). The CDR3 loop spans 12 amino acids. Germline CDR1 is SEHNR and CDR2 is FQNEAQ (reference sequence). The CDR3 region is CASNLRGETQYF. In nucleotides, the CDR3 is TGTGCCAGCAACTTAAGGGGTGAGACCCAGTACTTC.

The genes are TRBV28 and TRBJ1-3; TRBD1 matches at 9 bases. Unmatched junction bases numbered 9, after V lost 5 bases and J lost 7 bases. The CDR3 extends over 15 amino acids. Germline V gene sequence: CDR1 MDHEN, CDR2 SYDVKM. CDR3 coding DNA: TGTGCCAGCAGTACAACTGGACAGGGGTGGAACACCATATATTTT. It translates to CASSTTGQGWNTIYF.

CDR3 DNA sequence: TGTGCCAGCAGCCAATCGGGGGCGGGGGATACGCAGTATTTT. Residues: CASSQSGAGDTQYF. The rearrangement links TRBV7-2 to TRBJ2-3; the D gene could be TRBD1 or TRBD2 (6 bases each). This CDR3 is built from 14 residues. Per germline, CDR1 SGHTA and CDR2 FQGNSA. V dropped 5 bases and J dropped 6 bases, with 15 bases sitting between them.

The rearrangement uses TRBV7-9 and TRBJ1-2; TRBD1 is a possible D gene (6 bases). Germline V gene lookup returns CDR1 SEHNR and CDR2 FQNEAQ (reference sequence). Trimming cost V 2 bases and J 4 bases, with 8 bases left between them. The CDR3 totals 13 residues. As DNA, the CDR3 is TGTGCCAGCAGCTTACAGGGGAGCTATGGCTACACCTTC. As protein: CASSLQGSYGYTF.

The chain carries TRBV5-1 and TRBJ2-1; 10 bases line up with TRBD2. V lost 7 bases to trimming and J lost 7 bases; unmatched junction nucleotides: 14. CDR3 size: 16 residues. Looked up from germline, CDR1 is SGHRS and CDR2 is YFSETQ. The CDR3 region is CASRLSGGANGNEQFF. CDR3 nucleotides: TGCGCCAGCCGATTAAGCGGGGGGGCCAATGGGAATGAGCAGTTCTTC.

Here the CDR3 DNA reads TGTGCCAGCAGCTTGGGACTAGCGGGTGTCGCGAACACCGGGGAGCTGTTTTTT. Protein sequence: CASSLGLAGVANTGELFF. This chain connects TRBV5-4 to TRBJ2-2; 10 positions match TRBD2. The CDR3 runs to 18 residues. V dropped 0 bases and J dropped 0; count of bases not matched to a gene: 5. Germline CDR1 and CDR2: SGHNT and YYREEE (reference sequence).

The rearrangement links TRBV28 to TRBJ1-4, with a weak D call TRBD1 (6 bases). Germline V gene data show CDR1 as MDHEN and CDR2 as SYDVKM. The CDR3 extends over 15 amino acids. The V end lost 2 bases, the J end lost 1 base, and 8 bases lay between the germline ends. DNA for the CDR3: TGTGCCAGCAGTTTAAGGACAGAAACTAATGAAAAACTGTTTTTT. Protein: CASSLRTETNEKLFF.

The CDR3 protein is CASSFPRAVNEQYF. The CDR3 nucleotides are TGTGCCAGCAGTTTCCCAAGGGCGGTGAACGAGCAGTACTTC. The chain has TRBV6-2 or TRBV6-3 and TRBJ2-7, with unresolved D. Trimming removed 4 bases from V and 5 bases from J, with 15 bases in between. The CDR3 extends over 14 amino acids. In germline, CDR1 is MNHEY, CDR2 SVGEGT.

For the CDR3, the DNA is TGCGCCAGCAGCGTAAAGACAGACGACTATGGCTACACCTTC. As protein: CASSVKTDDYGYTF. The chain employs TRBV5-1 and TRBJ1-2, with a possible D match to TRBD1 (5 bases). CDR1 is SGHRS and CDR2 is YFSETQ in the germline V gene. V lost 4 bases, J lost 3 bases, and 13 bases lay in between. This CDR3 comprises 14 residues.

The J gene is TRBJ2-3, the V gene TRBV5-1, with TRBD1 matching 9 bases. CDR3 length equals 13 residues. The junction had 8 bases not matched to a gene; V was cut back by 9 bases and J by 6 bases. Germline-derived CDR1 and CDR2 are SGHRS and YFSETQ. For the CDR3, the DNA is TGCGCCACCAAACAGGGGGCTGGGGATACGCAGTATTTT. Its protein product is CATKQGAGDTQYF. Looking up the rest from reference TRBV5-1 and TRBJ2-3 gives the full variable domain: KAGVTQTPRYLIKTRGQQVTLSCSPISGHRSVSWYQQTPGQGLQFLFEYFSETQRNKGNFPGRFSGRQFSNSRSEMNVSTLELGDSALYLCATKQGAGDTQYFGPGTRLTVL.

The J gene is TRBJ1-5, the V gene TRBV6-5, with D possibly being TRBD1 (5 bases). This CDR3 comprises 12 residues. Germline values: CDR1 MNHEY, CDR2 SVGAGI. The V end was cut by 2 bases, the J end by 12 bases, with 11 bases between. In nucleotides, the CDR3 is TGTGCCAGCAGTTACGTCGACAGCATCCAGCATTTT. Its protein is CASSYVDSIQHF.

The chain links TRBV5-6 to TRBJ2-4; D gene ambiguous. The CDR3 length is 11 residues. V lost 3 bases and J lost 4, with 2 bases in between. CDR1 and CDR2 (germline): SGHDT, YYEEEE. This CDR3 is CASSSKNIQYF. As DNA, the CDR3 is TGTGCCAGCAGCTCTAAAAACATTCAGTACTTC.

The CDR3 nucleotides read TGTGCCAGCAGCCGAGCGGGGGGGTATACGCAGTATTTT. It is translated as CASSRAGGYTQYF. The chain recombines TRBV14 with TRBJ2-3; 10 nucleotides line up with TRBD2. CDR3 length: 13 amino acids. Germline CDR1 is SGHDN and CDR2 is FVKESK. V shed 4 bases, J shed 7 bases, and the junction held 2 bases outside the gene matches.

The V and J genes are TRBV5-4 and TRBJ2-2; TRBD1 aligns across 10 bases. V trimming: 4 bases; J trimming: 3 bases; junction bases outside the gene matches: 6. Germline-derived CDR1 and CDR2 are SGHNT and YYREEE (reference sequence). The CDR3 consists of 16 residues. CDR3 residues: CASSPETGGDTGELFF. The CDR3 DNA sequence: TGTGCCAGCAGCCCCGAGACAGGGGGCGACACCGGGGAGCTGTTTTTT. Combining the CDR3 with reference TRBV5-4 and TRBJ2-2 gives the whole variable domain ETGVTQSPTHLIKTRGQQVTLRCSSQSGHNTVSWYQQALGQGPQFIFQYYREEENGRGNFPPRFSGLQFPNYSSELNVNALELDDSALYLCASSPETGGDTGELFFGEGSRLTVL.

The chain links TRBV2 to TRBJ1-2; tentatively, D is TRBD1 (6 bases). Germline V gives CDR1 SNHLY, CDR2 FYNNEI. V lost 7 bases and J lost 8, with 17 bases in between. The CDR3 has 13 residues. The CDR3 nucleotides read TGTGCCAGCAATGTCGTCAGGGGTGACGGCTACACCTTC. It is translated as CASNVVRGDGYTF.

The V gene is TRBV2, the J gene TRBJ2-3, with a weak D call TRBD2 (5 bases). V lost 2 bases, J lost 0 bases, and 9 bases lay in between. CDR1 is SNHLY, CDR2 FYNNEI, per germline. CDR3 size: 15 residues. CDR3 in amino acids: CASSETRTSTDTQYF. CDR3 coding DNA: TGTGCCAGCAGTGAAACGAGGACTAGCACAGATACGCAGTATTTT.

V gene TRBV4-1 combines with J gene TRBJ2-7, with TRBD1 matching 8 bases. Germline V gene data show CDR1 as MGHRA and CDR2 as YSYEKL. CDR3 length equals 16 residues. V trimming: 4 bases; J trimming: 2 bases; junction bases outside the gene matches: 10. The CDR3 is CASSPGQGSGTYEQYF. In DNA form, the CDR3 reads TGCGCCAGCAGCCCCGGACAGGGTTCAGGGACCTACGAGCAGTACTTC.